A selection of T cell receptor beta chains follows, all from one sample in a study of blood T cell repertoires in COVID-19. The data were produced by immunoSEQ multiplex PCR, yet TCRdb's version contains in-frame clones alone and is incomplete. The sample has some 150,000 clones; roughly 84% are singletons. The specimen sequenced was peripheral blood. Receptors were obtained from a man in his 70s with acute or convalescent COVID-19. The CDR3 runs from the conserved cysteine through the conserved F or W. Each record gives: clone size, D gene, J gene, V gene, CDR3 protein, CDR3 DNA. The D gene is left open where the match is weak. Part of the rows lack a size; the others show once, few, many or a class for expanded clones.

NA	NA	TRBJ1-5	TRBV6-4	CASSTPHGGKTQPQHF	TGTGCCAGCAGCACCCCACACGGGGGAAAAACTCAGCCCCAGCATTTT
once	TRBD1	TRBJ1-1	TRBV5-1	CASSRSPQRQGGYTEAFF	TGCGCCAGCAGCCGGAGCCCCCAACGACAGGGAGGTTACACTGAAGCTTTCTTT
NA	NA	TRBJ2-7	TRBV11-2	CASSLGMAGSYEQYF	TGTGCCAGCAGCTTAGGCATGGCGGGAAGCTACGAGCAGTACTTC
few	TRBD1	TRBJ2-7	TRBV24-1	CAIWDRFYEQYF	TGTGCCATCTGGGACAGGTTCTACGAGCAGTACTTC
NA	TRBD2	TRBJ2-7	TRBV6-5	CATTPGVAGARQYF	TGTGCCACCACCCCGGGGGTAGCGGGGGCGCGGCAGTACTTC
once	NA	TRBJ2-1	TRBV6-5	CASSYRSPGSDGEQFF	TGTGCCAGCAGTTACCGAAGTCCGGGGTCCGATGGTGAGCAGTTCTTC
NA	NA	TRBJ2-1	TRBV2	CASSGTAYNEQFF	TGTGCCAGCAGTGGGACTGCCTACAATGAGCAGTTCTTC
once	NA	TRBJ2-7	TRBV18	CASSQLTASSSYEQYF	TGTGCCAGCTCACAACTGACAGCTAGTAGCTCCTACGAGCAGTACTTC
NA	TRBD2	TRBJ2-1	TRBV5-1	CASSLAGGPGNEQFF	TGCGCCAGCAGCCTAGCGGGAGGGCCGGGCAATGAGCAGTTCTTC
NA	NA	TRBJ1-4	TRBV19	CASSMGQPLAGEKLFF	TGTGCCAGTAGTATGGGGCAGCCTTTGGCGGGAGAAAAACTGTTTTTT
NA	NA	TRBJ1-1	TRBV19	CASTLAGLNTEAFF	TGTGCCAGTACCCTGGCAGGGTTGAACACTGAAGCTTTCTTT
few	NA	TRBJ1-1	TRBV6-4	CASRNQENTEAFF	TGTGCCAGCAGGAACCAGGAGAACACTGAAGCTTTCTTT
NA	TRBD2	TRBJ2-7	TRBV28	CASSLAGVYEQYF	TGTGCCAGCAGTTTAGCGGGAGTCTACGAGCAGTACTTC
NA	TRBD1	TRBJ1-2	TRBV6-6	CASSYSTGGLAGYTF	TGTGCCAGCAGTTACTCAACAGGGGGCTTAGCTGGCTACACCTTC
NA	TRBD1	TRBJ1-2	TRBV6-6	CASSYDREDGYTF	TGTGCCAGCAGTTACGACAGGGAGGATGGCTACACCTTC
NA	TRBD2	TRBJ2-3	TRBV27	CASGAGGRSEVADTQYF	TGTGCCAGCGGCGCGGGAGGGAGGTCAGAGGTGGCAGATACGCAGTATTTT
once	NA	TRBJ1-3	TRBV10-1	CASRGKPGHPLSGNTIYF	TGCGCCAGCAGGGGGAAACCGGGACATCCTCTCTCTGGAAACACCATATATTTT
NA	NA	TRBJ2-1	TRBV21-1	CASTYASAKANEQFF	TGTGCCAGCACCTACGCTAGCGCAAAAGCCAATGAGCAGTTCTTC
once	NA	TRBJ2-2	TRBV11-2	CASSLGQGSFTGELFF	TGTGCCAGCAGCTTAGGTCAGGGCAGTTTCACCGGGGAGCTGTTTTTT
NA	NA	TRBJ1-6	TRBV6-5	CASATQGTLNSPLHF	TGTGCCAGCGCAACTCAGGGGACGTTGAATTCACCCCTCCACTTT
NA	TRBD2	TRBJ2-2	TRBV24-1	CATSEPHTSGGQSGELFF	TGTGCCACCAGTGAACCCCACACTAGCGGGGGTCAGAGCGGGGAGCTGTTTTTT
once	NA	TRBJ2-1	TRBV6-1	CASSEHRAVSLNEQFF	TGTGCCAGCAGTGAACACAGAGCGGTGTCCCTCAATGAGCAGTTCTTC
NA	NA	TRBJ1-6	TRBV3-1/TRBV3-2	CASSHQPAERPLHF	TGTGCCAGCAGCCACCAACCGGCGGAGCGTCCCCTCCACTTT
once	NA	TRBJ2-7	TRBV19	CASSNTPSAMQYF	TGTGCCAGTAGCAACACCCCTAGCGCTATGCAGTACTTC
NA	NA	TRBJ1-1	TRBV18	CASSPEATEAFF	TGTGCCAGCTCACCCGAGGCCACTGAAGCTTTCTTT
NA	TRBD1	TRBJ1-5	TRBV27	CASSSRGTGPGTSQHF	TGTGCCAGCAGTTCAAGGGGGACAGGTCCGGGGACGTCCCAGCATTTT
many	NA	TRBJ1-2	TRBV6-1	CASSDGQSGYTF	TGTGCCAGCAGTGACGGACAGAGTGGCTACACCTTC
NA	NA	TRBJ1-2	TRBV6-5	CASSSPGGGAGYTF	TGTGCCAGCAGTTCCCCCGGGGGAGGGGCTGGCTACACCTTC
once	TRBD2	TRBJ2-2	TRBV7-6	CASSYLAGGASDTGELFF	TGTGCCAGCAGCTATCTAGCGGGCGGGGCGTCAGACACCGGGGAGCTGTTTTTT
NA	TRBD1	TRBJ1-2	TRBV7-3	CASSLGQGSSYTF	TGTGCCAGCAGCTTGGGACAGGGGAGTAGCTACACCTTC
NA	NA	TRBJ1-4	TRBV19	CASSISGAAKEKLFF	TGTGCCAGTAGTATCAGTGGGGCCGCGAAAGAAAAACTGTTTTTT
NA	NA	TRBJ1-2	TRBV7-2	CASSFRTVNNYGYTF	TGTGCCAGCAGCTTCAGGACAGTGAATAACTATGGCTACACCTTC
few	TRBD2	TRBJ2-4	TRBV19	CASSIEPRGGEVHF	TGTGCCAGTAGTATAGAACCCCGGGGGGGAGAGGTGCACTTC
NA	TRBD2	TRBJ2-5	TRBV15	CATSMGLAGGPSGDQYF	TGTGCCACCAGTATGGGACTAGCGGGAGGGCCTAGTGGAGACCAGTACTTC
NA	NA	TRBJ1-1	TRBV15	CATSRVRGPRNTEAFF	TGTGCCACCAGCAGAGTCAGGGGACCAAGGAACACTGAAGCTTTCTTT
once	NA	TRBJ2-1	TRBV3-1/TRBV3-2	CASSPGPRGNEQFF	TGTGCCAGCAGCCCGGGGCCCAGGGGCAATGAGCAGTTCTTC